This TCR beta chain was found in a study of T cell clonality in common variable immunodeficiency. This CDR3 has 17 residues. Per the germline V gene, CDR1 is GTSNPN and CDR2 is SVGIG (reference sequence). J gave up 8 bases and V 4 bases, and 11 bases lay outside the gene matches. Data came from immunoSEQ multiplex PCR; TCRdb stores just in-frame clones and leaves some out. The repertoire consists of some 50,000 clones, none detected only once. This clone was seen ten or more times. The CDR3 is cut off 3 residues early in the read; its end comes from the germline J gene. The chain joins TRBV30 to TRBJ2-2; 15 positions agree with TRBD2. The receptor was derived from a person aged 18 to 69 in good health. Material for sequencing was peripheral blood mononuclear cells. Incomplete CDR3 DNA: TGTGCCTGGACTGTCTGGACTAGCGGGAGGGGGGCAGGGGAG. Its translation is CAWTVWTSGRGAGE. The entire CDR3 reads CAWTVWTSGRGAGELFF.